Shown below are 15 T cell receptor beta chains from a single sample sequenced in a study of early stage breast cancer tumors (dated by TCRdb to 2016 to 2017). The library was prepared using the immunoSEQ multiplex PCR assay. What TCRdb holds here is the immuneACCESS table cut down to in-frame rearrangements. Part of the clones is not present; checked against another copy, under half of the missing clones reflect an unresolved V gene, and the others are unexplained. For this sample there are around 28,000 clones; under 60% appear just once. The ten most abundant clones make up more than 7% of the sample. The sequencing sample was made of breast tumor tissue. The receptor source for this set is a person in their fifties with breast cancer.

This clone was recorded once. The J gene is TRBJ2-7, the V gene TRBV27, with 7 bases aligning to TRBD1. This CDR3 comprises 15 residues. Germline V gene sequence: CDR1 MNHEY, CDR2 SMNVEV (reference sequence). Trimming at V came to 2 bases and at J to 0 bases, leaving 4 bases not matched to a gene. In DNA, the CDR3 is TGTGCCAGCAGTTTACAGACAGGGAGCTCCTACGAGCAGTACTTC. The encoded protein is CASSLQTGSSYEQYF.

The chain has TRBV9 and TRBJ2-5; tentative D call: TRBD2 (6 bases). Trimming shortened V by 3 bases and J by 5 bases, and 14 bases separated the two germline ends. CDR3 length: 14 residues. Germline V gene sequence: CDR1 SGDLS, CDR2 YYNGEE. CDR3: CASSGGDPGETQYF. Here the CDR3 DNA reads TGTGCCAGCAGCGGGGGGGACCCAGGCGAGACCCAGTACTTC.

CDR3 residues: CSVEDRQNTSRDYTF. For the CDR3, the DNA is TGCAGCGTTGAAGATAGGCAGAATACTTCCCGTGACTACACCTTC. The J gene is TRBJ1-2, the V gene TRBV29-1; unclear D gene. Trimming shortened V by 0 bases and J by 10 bases, and 21 bases separated the two germline ends. This CDR3 comprises 15 residues. In germline, CDR1 is SQVTM, CDR2 ANQGSEA.

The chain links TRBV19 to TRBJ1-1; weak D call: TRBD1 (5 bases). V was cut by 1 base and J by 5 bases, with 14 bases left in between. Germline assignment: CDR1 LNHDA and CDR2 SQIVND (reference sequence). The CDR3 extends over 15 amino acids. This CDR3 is CASSIGPLGETEAFF. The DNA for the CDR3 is TGTGCCAGTAGTATAGGACCCCTAGGGGAAACTGAAGCTTTCTTT.

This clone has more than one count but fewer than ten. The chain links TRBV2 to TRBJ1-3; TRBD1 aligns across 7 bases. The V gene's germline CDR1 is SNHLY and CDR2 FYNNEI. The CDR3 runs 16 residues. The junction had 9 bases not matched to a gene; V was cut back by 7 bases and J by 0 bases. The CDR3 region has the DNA TGTGCCAGCAACTTACAGGGGCTTCGCTCTGGAAACACCATATATTTT. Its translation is CASNLQGLRSGNTIYF.

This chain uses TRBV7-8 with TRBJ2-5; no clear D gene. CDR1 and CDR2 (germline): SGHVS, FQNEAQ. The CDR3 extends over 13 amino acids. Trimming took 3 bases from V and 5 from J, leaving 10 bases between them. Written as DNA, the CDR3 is TGTGCCAGCAGCTTGTACAGAAAGGAGACCCAGTACTTC. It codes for CASSLYRKETQYF.

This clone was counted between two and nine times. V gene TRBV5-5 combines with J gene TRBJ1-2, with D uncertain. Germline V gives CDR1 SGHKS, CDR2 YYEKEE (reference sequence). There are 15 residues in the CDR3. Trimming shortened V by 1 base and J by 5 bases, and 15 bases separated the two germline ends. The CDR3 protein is CASSLLTEGVYGYTF. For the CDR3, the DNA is TGTGCCAGCAGCTTGCTCACCGAGGGCGTTTATGGCTACACCTTC.

CDR3 protein: CSVDSGETQYF. CDR3 nucleotides: TGCAGCGTTGATTCTGGAGAGACCCAGTACTTC. The rearrangement joins TRBV29-1 to TRBJ2-5; unclear D gene. This CDR3 region has 11 residues. Germline CDR1 reads SQVTM; CDR2 reads ANQGSEA. V was pared by 3 bases and J by 4 bases, with 6 bases between. Drawing the rest from reference TRBV29-1 and TRBJ2-5, the complete variable domain is SAVISQKPSRDICQRGTSLTIQCQVDSQVTMMFWYRQQPGQSLTLIATANQGSEATYESGFVIDKFPISRPNLTFSTLTVSNMSPEDSSIYLCSVDSGETQYFGPGTRLLVL.

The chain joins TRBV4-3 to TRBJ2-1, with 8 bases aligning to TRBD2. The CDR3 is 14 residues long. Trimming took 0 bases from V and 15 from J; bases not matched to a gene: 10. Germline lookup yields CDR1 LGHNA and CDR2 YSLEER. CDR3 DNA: TGCGCCAGCAGCCAAGATGAGTCAGCGGGAGTGCGGTTCTTC. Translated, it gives CASSQDESAGVRFF.

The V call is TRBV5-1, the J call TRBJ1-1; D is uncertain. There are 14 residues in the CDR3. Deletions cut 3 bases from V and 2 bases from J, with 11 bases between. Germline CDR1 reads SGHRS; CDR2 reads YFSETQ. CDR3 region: CASSSLVDNTEAFF. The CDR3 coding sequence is TGCGCCAGCAGCTCCTTGGTAGATAACACTGAAGCTTTCTTT.

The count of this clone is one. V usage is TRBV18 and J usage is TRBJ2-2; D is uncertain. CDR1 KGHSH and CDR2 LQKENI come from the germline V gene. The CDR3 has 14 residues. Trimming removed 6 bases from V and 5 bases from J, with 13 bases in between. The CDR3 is CASSSQRATGELFF. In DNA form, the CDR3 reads TGTGCCAGCTCGTCTCAAAGGGCGACCGGGGAGCTGTTTTTT. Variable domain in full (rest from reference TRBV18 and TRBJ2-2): NAGVMQNPRHLVRRRGQEARLRCSPMKGHSHVYWYRQLPEEGLKFMVYLQKENIIDESGMPKERFSAEFPKEGPSILRIQQVVRGDSAAYFCASSSQRATGELFFGEGSRLTVL.

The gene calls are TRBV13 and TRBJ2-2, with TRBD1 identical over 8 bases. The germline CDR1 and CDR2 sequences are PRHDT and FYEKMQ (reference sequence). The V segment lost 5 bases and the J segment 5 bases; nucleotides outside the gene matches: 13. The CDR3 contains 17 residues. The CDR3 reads CASSPRPDRVGTGELFF. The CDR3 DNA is TGTGCCAGCAGCCCAAGACCGGACAGGGTAGGAACCGGGGAGCTGTTTTTT.

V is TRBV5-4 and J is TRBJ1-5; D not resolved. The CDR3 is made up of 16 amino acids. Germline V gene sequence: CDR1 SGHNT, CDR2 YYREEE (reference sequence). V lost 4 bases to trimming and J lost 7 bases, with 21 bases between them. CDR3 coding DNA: TGTGCCAGCAGCCCCGAAGGGAGAGACTTGGGACAGCCCCAGCATTTT. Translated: CASSPEGRDLGQPQHF.

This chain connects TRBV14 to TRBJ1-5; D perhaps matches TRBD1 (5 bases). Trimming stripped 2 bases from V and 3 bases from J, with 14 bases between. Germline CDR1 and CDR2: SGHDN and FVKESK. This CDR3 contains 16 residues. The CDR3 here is CASSQRGGWTNQPQHF. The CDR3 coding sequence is TGTGCCAGCAGCCAACGGGGCGGGTGGACCAATCAGCCCCAGCATTTT.

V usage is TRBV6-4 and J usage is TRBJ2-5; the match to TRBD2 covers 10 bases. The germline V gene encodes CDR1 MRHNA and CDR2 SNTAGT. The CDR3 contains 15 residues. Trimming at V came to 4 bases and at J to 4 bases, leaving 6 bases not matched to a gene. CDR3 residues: CASSALAGAGETQYF. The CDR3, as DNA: TGTGCCAGCAGTGCGCTAGCGGGAGCAGGAGAGACCCAGTACTTC.